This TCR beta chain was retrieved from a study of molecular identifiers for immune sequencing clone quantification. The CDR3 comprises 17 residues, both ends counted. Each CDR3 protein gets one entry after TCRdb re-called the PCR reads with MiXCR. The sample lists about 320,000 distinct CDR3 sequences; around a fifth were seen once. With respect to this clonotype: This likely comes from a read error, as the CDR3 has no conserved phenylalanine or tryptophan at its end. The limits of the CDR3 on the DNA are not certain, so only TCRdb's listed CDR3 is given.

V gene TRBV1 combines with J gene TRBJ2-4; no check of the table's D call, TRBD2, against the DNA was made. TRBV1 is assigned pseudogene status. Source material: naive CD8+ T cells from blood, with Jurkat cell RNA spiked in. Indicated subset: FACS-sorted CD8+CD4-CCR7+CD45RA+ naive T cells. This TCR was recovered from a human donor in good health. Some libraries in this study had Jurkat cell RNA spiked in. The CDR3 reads CTSSQEDLNKVFPPEVV.